This T cell receptor beta chain was sequenced in a study of CD8+ T cells in alopecia areata. cDNA serving as the sequencing template came from extracted, reverse transcribed RNA. TCRdb's copy holds only in-frame clones and misses some; the assay was immunoSEQ multiplex PCR. In the table there are over 150,000 clones, 40% to 65% of which are singletons. The treatment here: oral pan-JAK inhibitor, 5-10 mg twice daily. Germline V gene sequence: CDR1 PRHDT, CDR2 FYEKMQ (reference sequence). The CDR3 totals 15 residues. Trimming took off 0 bases at V and 7 bases at J, with 16 bases between the two ends. Sequences were derived from CD8+ T cells sorted from blood, sampled at week 24, from a patient treated with tofacitinib. The chain carries TRBV13 and TRBJ2-7; D possibly corresponds to TRBD1 (6 bases). This clonotype originated in a human donor with alopecia areata. The CDR3 loop is CASSLGGARRGEQYF. CDR3 nucleotides: TGTGCCAGCAGCTTAGGGGGGGCACGGCGAGGTGAGCAGTACTTC. Complete variable domain (other parts from reference TRBV13 and TRBJ2-7): AAGVIQSPRHLIKEKRETATLKCYPIPRHDTVYWYQQGPGQDPQFLISFYEKMQSDKGSIPDRFSAQQFSDYHSELNMSSLELGDSALYFCASSLGGARRGEQYFGPGTRLTVT.